This TCR beta chain was documented in a study of blood T cell repertoires in COVID-19. For the study at large: The United States, Italy and Spain provided the acute and convalescent COVID-19 samples. Sample material is recorded as cDNA or gDNA derived from T cells, B-cell-depleted T cells, or PBMCs.

The junction had 5 bases not matched to a gene; V was cut back by 8 bases and J by 2 bases. CDR1 is GTSNPN and CDR2 is SVGIG in the germline V gene (reference sequence). The CDR3 has 13 residues. Study processing details: Reference gene primer amplification gave estimated nucleated cell counts. Clones were sequenced by immunoSEQ multiplex PCR, and TCRdb holds only the in-frame ones, with some missing. V, J and clone size derive from that table, while D and trimming were established from the DNA sequence. This table has about 45,000 clones, 85% to 90% appearing once. The clonotype originates from a human donor in a cohort sampled during active COVID-19. Material: peripheral blood. This chain connects TRBV30 to TRBJ2-2; 7 bases fit TRBD2. CDR3 coding DNA: TGTGCCCGGTGGACTAGAAACACCGGGGAGCTGTTTTTT. This sequence encodes CARWTRNTGELFF.